This entry lists 11 T cell receptor beta chains sequenced from one sample in a study of response to subunit inactivated influenza vaccine. TCRdb analysed the RT-PCR reads with MiXCR anew, one entry per CDR3 protein. The sample lists roughly 500,000 distinct CDR3 sequences; about 15% were seen once. The sequences come from CD4+ T cells sorted from PBMCs, collected 23 months after vaccination. All receptors derive from a man aged 50-75 years who received an inactivated influenza vaccine.

This chain links TRBV4-3 with TRBJ2-2; D is uncertain. The CDR3 length is 16 residues. The germline V and J ends were trimmed by 0 bases and 5 bases, with 13 bases remaining between them. The germline gives CDR1 LGHNA, CDR2 YSLEER. In nucleotides, the CDR3 is TGCGCCAGCAGCCAAGAGTGGGGTCAATTTACCGGGGAGCTGTTTTTT. This gives the protein CASSQEWGQFTGELFF.

This clonotype came up a few times. The chain joins TRBV28 to TRBJ1-5; D might be TRBD1 (5 bases). The CDR3 is 16 amino acids. Germline V CDR1 and CDR2: MDHEN, SYDVKM. The V and J ends lost 6 bases and 7 bases respectively, with 22 bases between them. DNA of the CDR3: TGTGCCAGCAGATGGGGGTCAGGGAGCTCTTGGCAGCCCCAGCATTTT. Protein product: CASRWGSGSSWQPQHF. Supplemented by reference TRBV28 and TRBJ1-5, the full variable domain reads DVKVTQSSRYLVKRTGEKVFLECVQDMDHENMFWYRQDPGLGLRLIYFSYDVKMKEKGDIPEGYSVSREKKERFSLILESASTNQTSMYLCASRWGSGSSWQPQHFGDGTRLSIL.

The rearrangement uses TRBV30 and TRBJ2-6; D is perhaps TRBD1 (6 bases). The germline gives CDR1 GTSNPN, CDR2 SVGIG (reference sequence). This CDR3 comprises 14 residues. Trimming stripped 8 bases from V and 4 bases from J, with 15 bases between. CDR3 sequence (DNA): TGTGCCGGCCACAGGGCAGCCGGGGCCAACGTCCTGACTTTC. This sequence encodes CAGHRAAGANVLTF. The entire variable domain, with the rest obtained from reference TRBV30 and TRBJ2-6, is as follows: SQTIHQWPATLVQPVGSPLSLECTVEGTSNPNLYWYRQAAGRGLQLLFYSVGIGQISSEVPQNLSASRPQDRQFILSSKKLLLSDSGFYLCAGHRAAGANVLTFGAGSRLTVL.

This clonotype was detected only a few times. This chain uses TRBV5-1 with TRBJ1-2; D gene unclear. The CDR3 is 14 amino acids. CDR1 is SGHRS, CDR2 YFSETQ, per germline. V was trimmed by 4 bases and J by 5 bases, leaving 15 bases between them. The CDR3: CASSPNAGSYGYTF. CDR3 nucleotides: TGCGCCAGCAGCCCAAACGCCGGATCATATGGCTACACCTTC. The full variable domain, in which reference TRBV5-1 and TRBJ1-2 provide the parts outside the CDR3, is KAGVTQTPRYLIKTRGQQVTLSCSPISGHRSVSWYQQTPGQGLQFLFEYFSETQRNKGNFPGRFSGRQFSNSRSEMNVSTLELGDSALYLCASSPNAGSYGYTFGSGTRLTVV.

This clonotype was counted once. The chain carries TRBV9 and TRBJ2-1; the D is unclear. The CDR3 contains 13 residues. Germline assignment: CDR1 SGDLS and CDR2 YYNGEE. The V gene lost 2 bases and the J gene lost 3 bases, with 6 bases spanning the gap. The CDR3 sequence: CASSVDHYNEQFF. DNA of the CDR3: TGTGCCAGCAGCGTCGACCACTACAATGAGCAGTTCTTC.

Ten or more counts support this clonotype. The rearrangement links TRBV20-1 to TRBJ1-1, with 10 positions matching TRBD1. The ends lost 6 bases at V and 4 bases at J; junction bases unmatched: 11. This CDR3 is 15 amino acids long. Germline-derived CDR1 and CDR2 are DFQATT and SNEGSKA (reference sequence). The CDR3 region is CSAGIPDRGLTEAFF. CDR3 bases: TGCAGTGCCGGCATTCCCGACAGGGGGCTCACTGAAGCTTTCTTT.

This clonotype was counted ten times or more. V is TRBV20-1 and J is TRBJ2-5, with TRBD2 as a possible D gene (7 bases). The CDR3 contains 16 residues. Trimming pared 6 bases from V and 3 bases from J, leaving 23 bases between. CDR1 and CDR2 from the germline V gene are DFQATT and SNEGSKA (reference sequence). CDR3 sequence: CSAADSLTSVEETQYF. The CDR3 region has the DNA TGCAGTGCCGCGGACAGCCTAACTAGCGTCGAAGAGACCCAGTACTTC.

This chain links TRBV4-3 with TRBJ1-1; D call uncertain. Germline assignment: CDR1 LGHNA and CDR2 YSLEER. There are 13 residues in the CDR3. Between the trimmed V and J ends, which lost 2 bases and 6 bases, there was a span of 10 bases. The CDR3 DNA follows: TGCGCCAGCAGCCAATTTAAAGGAGCTGAAGCTTTCTTT. This encodes CASSQFKGAEAFF.

The chain employs TRBV12-3 or TRBV12-4 and TRBJ1-1; 7 bases match TRBD1. V lost 6 bases, J lost 1 base, and 11 bases stayed unmatched. This CDR3 is 16 amino acids long. The CDR3 nucleotides read TGTGCCAGCAGACCCAGACAGGGCGGTAAGAACACTGAAGCTTTCTTT. It codes for CASRPRQGGKNTEAFF.

This clonotype was found a few times. CDR3 sequence reads: CASSSRRANYGYTF. In DNA, the CDR3 is TGTGCCAGCAGTTCGCGCAGAGCTAACTATGGCTACACCTTC. The V call is TRBV12-3 or TRBV12-4, the J call TRBJ1-2; D is unclear. CDR3 length: 14 amino acids. V lost 4 bases to trimming and J lost 0 bases, with 9 bases between them.

The V call is TRBV6-5, the J call TRBJ1-1; D remains ambiguous. Germline V gene data show CDR1 as MNHEY and CDR2 as SVGAGI. This CDR3 region has 13 residues. Trimming pared 0 bases from V and 7 bases from J, leaving 9 bases between. CDR3 DNA sequence: TGTGCCAGCAGTTACTCAATCGACGGTGAAGCTTTCTTT. The encoded protein is CASSYSIDGEAFF.